The 9 T cell receptor beta chains presented below share a single source sample, sequenced in a study of control samples from healthy donors and cancer patients. Measured with immunoSEQ multiplex PCR; TCRdb has only the in-frame clones, and not every one. The table lists around 83,000 clones, 93% of them singletons. The sample comprised PBMCs. The receptors shown here come from a woman between 40 and 50 years old with lung cancer.

The V and J genes are TRBV9 and TRBJ2-7, with D maybe TRBD1 (6 bases). In germline, CDR1 is SGDLS, CDR2 YYNGEE. This CDR3 contains 14 residues. Trimming cost V 2 bases and J 1 base, with 10 bases left between them. The CDR3 sequence is CASSVTTGSYEQYF. In DNA, the CDR3 is TGTGCCAGCAGCGTCACGACAGGATCCTACGAGCAGTACTTC.

The chain couples TRBV15 to TRBJ2-3; TRBD2 matches 9 bases. Germline assignment: CDR1 LNHNV and CDR2 YYDKDF (reference sequence). The CDR3 extends over 18 amino acids. J lost 3 bases, V lost 3 bases, and 13 bases had no gene match. The CDR3, as DNA: TGTGCCACCAGCAGGGGAGCTAGCGGGGCCCTCATAACAGATACGCAGTATTTT. Residues: CATSRGASGALITDTQYF.

The V and J genes are TRBV19 and TRBJ2-5, with D unresolved. Germline V gene data show CDR1 as LNHDA and CDR2 as SQIVND (reference sequence). The V and J ends lost 5 bases and 5 bases respectively, with 18 bases between them. CDR3 length: 15 residues. As DNA, the CDR3 is TGTGCCAGTAGTCCCTCCGGTTGGTCCGGGGAGACCCAGTACTTC. It encodes CASSPSGWSGETQYF.

This chain links TRBV30 with TRBJ2-2; a weak D match, TRBD1 (5 bases). The V end lost 2 bases, the J end lost 4 bases, and 14 bases lay between the germline ends. Looked up from germline, CDR1 is GTSNPN and CDR2 is SVGIG (reference sequence). The CDR3 runs 15 residues. CDR3 bases: TGTGCCTGGAGTCCCATCGACCAGGGCACCGGGGAGCTGTTTTTT. Translating gives CAWSPIDQGTGELFF.

The V and J genes are TRBV14 and TRBJ2-1; 9 nucleotides match TRBD2. The CDR3 has 16 amino acids. CDR1 and CDR2 (germline): SGHDN, FVKESK. Trimming at V came to 2 bases and at J to 7 bases, leaving 9 bases not matched to a gene. This CDR3 is CASSQPYSGGRNEQFF. DNA of the CDR3: TGTGCCAGCAGCCAACCCTACAGCGGGGGGAGGAATGAGCAGTTCTTC.

The chain uses TRBV9 and TRBJ2-1; TRBD2 matches at 11 bases. Germline CDR1 reads SGDLS; CDR2 reads YYNGEE. This CDR3 is 15 amino acids long. Trimming took 4 bases from V and 9 from J; bases not matched to a gene: 9. The CDR3 nucleotides are TGTGCCAGCAGCATGACTAGCGGGGCCTACTTTGAGCAGTTCTTC. Its protein product is CASSMTSGAYFEQFF.

The CDR3 sequence: CSVDPGGRDEQYF. The CDR3 DNA reads as TGCAGCGTTGATCCAGGGGGGAGGGACGAGCAGTACTTC. The chain joins TRBV29-1 to TRBJ2-7; D may correspond to TRBD1 or TRBD2 (7 bases each). In germline, CDR1 is SQVTM, CDR2 ANQGSEA. The CDR3 has 13 residues. Between the trimmed V and J ends, which lost 3 bases and 5 bases, there was a span of 14 bases.

The CDR3 loop is CATSDLGRGQGAQETQYF. For the CDR3, the DNA is TGTGCCACCAGTGATTTAGGCCGAGGACAGGGGGCCCAAGAGACCCAGTACTTC. The chain carries TRBV24-1 and TRBJ2-5, with 11 bases lining up with TRBD1. Trimming removed 1 base from V and 1 base from J; junction bases left unmatched: 7. The germline V gene encodes CDR1 KGHDR and CDR2 SFDVKD. The CDR3 totals 18 residues.

The J gene is TRBJ2-3, the V gene TRBV30; TRBD2 might be the D (6 bases). The V gene lost 3 bases and the J gene lost 8 bases, with 15 bases spanning the gap. The V gene's germline CDR1 is GTSNPN and CDR2 SVGIG (reference sequence). The CDR3 spans 13 residues. The CDR3 spells CAWSPTSAGTQYF. The DNA of the CDR3 is TGTGCCTGGAGCCCTACATCAGCGGGTACGCAGTATTTT.